The 23 T cell receptor beta chains below were found in one sample sequenced in a study of blood T cell repertoires in COVID-19. Sequencing used immunoSEQ multiplex PCR; TCRdb keeps in-frame clones, though not all of them. The repertoire has roughly 78,000 clones, 85% to 90% of them found once; the top ten carry roughly 0.58%. Sequencing was performed on peripheral blood. The source of these receptors is a man aged 55 to 69 with acute or convalescent COVID-19.

This chain connects TRBV30 to TRBJ2-5; no definite D call. The CDR3 consists of 13 residues. Deletions cut 1 base from V and 5 bases from J, with 11 bases between. CDR1 and CDR2 (germline): GTSNPN, SVGIG (reference sequence). The CDR3 loop reads CAWSGSRWETQYF. The DNA of the CDR3 is TGTGCCTGGAGTGGTTCCCGGTGGGAGACCCAGTACTTC.

The chain uses TRBV7-2 and TRBJ2-3; D remains ambiguous. Germline V gene data show CDR1 as SGHTA and CDR2 as FQGNSA. Trimming removed 5 bases from V and 8 bases from J, with 8 bases in between. There are 11 residues in the CDR3. The CDR3 coding sequence is TGTGCCAGCAGCCCGTCCGTTACGCAGTATTTT. The encoded protein is CASSPSVTQYF.

The chain is built from TRBV30 and TRBJ1-5; D is undetermined. The CDR3 is 14 amino acids. With 1 base removed from V and 3 bases from J, the gap between germline ends came to 10 bases. Germline CDR1 and CDR2: GTSNPN and SVGIG (reference sequence). CDR3 bases: TGTGCCTGGAGTGCCCCCCTGGCCAATCAGCCCCAGCATTTT. It yields the protein CAWSAPLANQPQHF.

This clone was recorded once. The rearrangement uses TRBV7-9 and TRBJ2-2; possibly TRBD2 for D (6 bases). Germline assignment: CDR1 SEHNR and CDR2 FQNEAQ (reference sequence). V lost 6 bases to trimming and J lost 1 base, with 12 bases between them. The CDR3 has 15 amino acids. CDR3 DNA sequence: TGTGCCAGCAGGTCCGGGACTGGGAACACCGGGGAGCTGTTTTTT. As protein: CASRSGTGNTGELFF.

This clone was seen once. J is TRBJ1-2 and V is TRBV19; 7 nucleotides match TRBD1. The CDR3 extends over 14 amino acids. With 3 bases clipped from V and 8 bases from J, the junction kept 9 bases outside the gene matches. From germline, CDR1 is LNHDA and CDR2 SQIVND (reference sequence). CDR3 in amino acids: CASSISRQGRGYTF. The DNA of the CDR3 is TGTGCCAGTAGTATCTCTAGACAGGGCAGGGGCTACACCTTC.

This clone is a singleton in its sample. The chain recombines TRBV10-3 with TRBJ2-1; possibly TRBD1 for D (6 bases). The germline gives CDR1 ENHRY, CDR2 SYGVKD. The CDR3 contains 13 residues. V was pared by 3 bases and J by 5 bases, with 8 bases between. CDR3 DNA sequence: TGTGCCATCAGTGACAGGGACAACAATGAGCAGTTCTTC. Residues: CAISDRDNNEQFF.

The chain couples TRBV11-2 to TRBJ1-1, with D unclear. Germline V gene lookup returns CDR1 SGHAT and CDR2 FQNNGV. The CDR3 sequence is 15 residues long. Trimming took 2 bases from V and 0 from J, leaving 10 bases between them. CDR3 nucleotide sequence: TGTGCCAGCAGCTTATATCCAACAATGAACACTGAAGCTTTCTTT. Its protein is CASSLYPTMNTEAFF.

This clone was counted a few times. J is TRBJ2-7 and V is TRBV11-2, with 14 positions matching TRBD2. The length of the CDR3 is 18 residues. Germline V gives CDR1 SGHAT, CDR2 FQNNGV. V dropped 5 bases and J dropped 5; count of bases not matched to a gene: 14. The CDR3 region is CASSQYTGLAGVGNEQYF. The CDR3 DNA reads as TGTGCCAGCAGCCAATACACGGGACTAGCGGGAGTTGGGAACGAGCAGTACTTC.

The gene calls are TRBV10-3 and TRBJ2-3, with 9 bases matching TRBD2. V dropped 4 bases and J dropped 0; count of bases not matched to a gene: 2. CDR1 and CDR2 from the germline V gene are ENHRY and SYGVKD. This CDR3 is 15 amino acids long. CDR3 DNA sequence: TGTGCCATCAGTGTAACTAGCGGGAGCACAGATACGCAGTATTTT. Its protein product is CAISVTSGSTDTQYF.

V usage is TRBV3-1 (or the pseudogene TRBV3-2) and J usage is TRBJ2-2, with TRBD2 matching 11 bases. Trimming at V came to 6 bases and at J to 2 bases, leaving 5 bases not matched to a gene. Germline CDR1 LGHDT, CDR2 YNNKEL (reference sequence). CDR3 length: 16 amino acids. The CDR3 region is CASSRTSGRNTGELFF. The CDR3 coding sequence is TGTGCCAGCAGTCGTACTAGCGGGAGAAACACCGGGGAGCTGTTTTTT.

The chain couples TRBV18 to TRBJ2-5; D remains ambiguous. Germline V gene lookup returns CDR1 KGHSH and CDR2 LQKENI. The V and J ends lost 5 bases and 4 bases respectively, with 14 bases between them. This CDR3 contains 14 residues. The CDR3: CASSNSQVVETQYF. The DNA for the CDR3 is TGTGCCAGCTCAAACTCTCAGGTCGTAGAGACCCAGTACTTC.

The chain links TRBV18 to TRBJ1-2; 8 positions match TRBD1. CDR3 length equals 15 residues. Per germline, CDR1 KGHSH and CDR2 LQKENI. V dropped 3 bases and J dropped 6; count of bases not matched to a gene: 9. CDR3 coding DNA: TGTGCCAGCTCACCCAAGGGACAGGTCTTGGATGGCTACACCTTC. Translating gives CASSPKGQVLDGYTF.

The chain has TRBV5-1 and TRBJ2-5; D gene uncertain. Germline V gives CDR1 SGHRS, CDR2 YFSETQ. The germline V and J ends were trimmed by 0 bases and 7 bases, with 10 bases remaining between them. The CDR3 covers 13 residues. CDR3 protein: CASSLEVLGTQYF. CDR3 nucleotide sequence: TGCGCCAGCAGCTTGGAAGTCCTAGGGACCCAGTACTTC.

In this sample, this clone turned up once. The J gene is TRBJ1-6, the V gene TRBV15, with 7 bases identical to TRBD1. The CDR3 has 17 amino acids. Germline V gene lookup returns CDR1 LNHNV and CDR2 YYDKDF (reference sequence). The junction had 9 bases not matched to a gene; V was cut back by 0 bases and J by 7 bases. The CDR3 is CATSRDEGTVSNSPLHF. The CDR3 DNA is TGTGCCACCAGCAGAGATGAAGGGACAGTTAGCAATTCACCCCTCCACTTT. The entire variable domain, with the rest obtained from reference TRBV15 and TRBJ1-6, is as follows: DAMVIQNPRYQVTQFGKPVTLSCSQTLNHNVMYWYQQKSSQAPKLLFHYYDKDFNNEADTPDNFQSRRPNTSFCFLDIRSPGLGDTAMYLCATSRDEGTVSNSPLHFGNGTRLTVT.

This rearrangement joins TRBV19 to TRBJ2-1; possible D gene TRBD2, 5 bases. The CDR3 contains 15 residues. V lost 8 bases and J 7 bases, leaving 21 bases between the germline ends. In germline, CDR1 is LNHDA, CDR2 SQIVND (reference sequence). CDR3 amino acids: CASSTSSLVANEQFF. The CDR3 nucleotides are TGTGCCAGTTCTACTAGTTCCCTCGTGGCGAATGAGCAGTTCTTC.

The rearrangement links TRBV24-1 to TRBJ2-7; no firm D call. The CDR3 covers 12 residues. V lost 5 bases and J 5 bases, leaving 9 bases between the germline ends. The V gene's germline CDR1 is KGHDR and CDR2 SFDVKD. CDR3 nucleotide sequence: TGTGCCACCAGTGGGCCCCTCCACGAGCAGTACTTC. The encoded protein is CATSGPLHEQYF.

The gene calls are TRBV5-1 and TRBJ1-4; 7 bases fit TRBD1. The V gene's germline CDR1 is SGHRS and CDR2 YFSETQ. The J segment lost 5 bases and the V segment lost 5 bases, leaving 3 bases of the junction unmatched. There are 13 residues in the CDR3. The CDR3 loop is CASSETGNEKLFF. CDR3 DNA sequence: TGCGCCAGCAGTGAGACAGGGAATGAAAAACTGTTTTTT.

The chain joins TRBV6-1 to TRBJ2-3; 15 positions match TRBD2. The CDR3 totals 17 residues. V trimming: 3 bases; J trimming: 3 bases; junction bases outside the gene matches: 4. Germline values: CDR1 MNHNS, CDR2 SASEGT. The CDR3 bases are TGTGCCAGCAGTGATGGGACTAGCGGGGGGCCAACAGATACGCAGTATTTT. It codes for CASSDGTSGGPTDTQYF.

The V gene is TRBV7-3, the J gene TRBJ2-1; TRBD2 might be the D (6 bases). The CDR3 is 15 amino acids. The ends were cut back, 3 bases at V and 0 bases at J, with 9 bases in the middle. Germline CDR1 reads SGHTA; CDR2 reads FQGTGA. The CDR3 DNA sequence: TGTGCCAGCAGCTTTGCGGGGAGCTCCTACAATGAGCAGTTCTTC. Protein product: CASSFAGSSYNEQFF.

The chain has TRBV5-1 and TRBJ2-7, with TRBD2 matching 7 bases. The CDR3 consists of 16 residues. V was clipped by 3 bases and J by 1 base; unmatched bases: 10. Germline values: CDR1 SGHRS, CDR2 YFSETQ. The CDR3 region has the DNA TGCGCCAGCAGCTCCGCGCGGGTAGCGGGTTCCTACGAGCAGTACTTC. Translating gives CASSSARVAGSYEQYF.

This clone is a singleton in its sample. The chain has TRBV2 and TRBJ1-1; D is ambiguous. The CDR3 sequence is 13 residues long. Germline V gene lookup returns CDR1 SNHLY and CDR2 FYNNEI. The V gene lost 6 bases and the J gene lost 0 bases, with 8 bases spanning the gap. The CDR3 nucleotides read TGTGCCAGCAGGGGCAGTATGAACACTGAAGCTTTCTTT. Protein: CASRGSMNTEAFF.

In DNA, the CDR3 is TGTGCCAGCAGCTTGGTCCAGGGCGCTTTCTTT. Protein: CASSLVQGAFF. The V and J genes are TRBV5-6 and TRBJ1-1; possible D gene TRBD1, 5 bases. With 0 bases removed from V and 11 bases from J, the gap between germline ends came to 8 bases. The germline V gene has CDR1 SGHDT and CDR2 YYEEEE. The CDR3 totals 11 residues.

A word on this clone: The junction shows a germline mismatch at one end, possibly a read error. In the same sample, other DNA sequences code for this CDR3. The rearrangement joins TRBV6-5 to TRBJ1-2; 7 bases match TRBD1. The CDR3 runs 13 residues. Germline CDR1 and CDR2: MNHEY and SVGAGI. This chain's CDR3 is CASSSTGNYGYTF. CDR3 coding DNA: TGTGCCAGCAGTTCGACAGGGAACTATGGCTACACCTTT.